This passage covers 10 T cell receptor beta chains from one sample sequenced in a study of shared clonotypes between healthy human individuals. Libraries were prepared by immunoSEQ multiplex PCR; TCRdb keeps only in-frame clonotypes and omits some of them. The sample lists over a million clones, 97% to 99% occurring once. The sequenced sample was naive CD4+ T cells sorted from blood. Stated subset: CD45RA+ positively selected. The receptors here all came from a man aged 30 to 45 in good health.

The chain has TRBV27 and TRBJ1-3; D unresolved. The CDR3 is made up of 14 amino acids. Germline loops: CDR1 MNHEY, CDR2 SMNVEV (reference sequence). Trimming pared 8 bases from V and 7 bases from J, leaving 18 bases between. CDR3 DNA: TGTGCCAGCCGCCCTCTGGTTGGGCGGAACACCATATATTTT. Residues: CASRPLVGRNTIYF.

J is TRBJ1-1 and V is TRBV5-8; D is perhaps TRBD1 (5 bases). Deletions cut 7 bases from V and 4 bases from J, with 23 bases between. The germline CDR1 and CDR2 sequences are SGHTS and YDEGEE. The CDR3 runs to 16 residues. The CDR3 here is CASSNSGGGVSTEAFF. The CDR3 DNA reads as TGTGCCAGCTCCAACTCCGGCGGGGGAGTCAGCACTGAAGCTTTCTTT.

The V call is TRBV19, the J call TRBJ2-3; D remains unclear. The germline gives CDR1 LNHDA, CDR2 SQIVND (reference sequence). V lost 3 bases and J 0 bases, leaving 16 bases between the germline ends. The CDR3 length is 17 residues. DNA for the CDR3: TGTGCCAGTAGTATCGATCCCGGGCTAACAAGCACAGATACGCAGTATTTT. This translates into CASSIDPGLTSTDTQYF.

The chain combines TRBV5-4 with TRBJ2-7; D perhaps matches TRBD1 (6 bases). The germline gives CDR1 SGHNT, CDR2 YYREEE (reference sequence). V shed 4 bases and J shed 0 bases, with 14 bases lying between them. The CDR3 has 15 residues. The CDR3 is CASSPRGTSSYEQYF. Here the CDR3 DNA reads TGTGCCAGCAGCCCCCGAGGGACAAGCTCCTACGAGCAGTACTTC.

This rearrangement joins TRBV7-9 to TRBJ2-1; 14 bases match TRBD2. Germline assignment: CDR1 SEHNR and CDR2 FQNEAQ (reference sequence). CDR3 length: 16 residues. Trimming cost V 1 base and J 6 bases; bases outside gene matches: 2. CDR3 DNA: TGTGCCAGCAGCTTAGGGGGGACTAGCGGGAGCAATGAGCAGTTCTTC. Translating it yields CASSLGGTSGSNEQFF.

CDR3 in amino acids: CASSFLRLADTYNEQFF. For the CDR3, the DNA is TGTGCCAGCAGTTTCCTACGACTAGCGGACACCTACAATGAGCAGTTCTTC. The chain links TRBV28 to TRBJ2-1; TRBD2 agrees at 9 bases. Per the germline V gene, CDR1 is MDHEN and CDR2 is SYDVKM. CDR3 length: 17 residues. V shed 3 bases and J 2 bases; nucleotides not matched to a gene: 8. The full variable domain, in which reference TRBV28 and TRBJ2-1 provide the parts outside the CDR3, is DVKVTQSSRYLVKRTGEKVFLECVQDMDHENMFWYRQDPGLGLRLIYFSYDVKMKEKGDIPEGYSVSREKKERFSLILESASTNQTSMYLCASSFLRLADTYNEQFFGPGTRLTVL.

The rearrangement uses TRBV5-4 and TRBJ1-2, with D hard to call. The germline gives CDR1 SGHNT, CDR2 YYREEE (reference sequence). The CDR3 is 15 residues long. Trimming cost V 0 bases and J 7 bases, with 16 bases left between them. CDR3 coding DNA: TGTGCCAGCAGCTTGGATAGGGAGGGATACGGTGGCTACACCTTC. Protein product: CASSLDREGYGGYTF.

This chain joins TRBV18 and TRBJ2-1, with 9 bases that match TRBD2. This CDR3 spans 15 amino acids. The V segment lost 5 bases and the J segment 4 bases; nucleotides outside the gene matches: 6. Germline CDR1 KGHSH, CDR2 LQKENI. The CDR3 here is CASSLAGVVYNEQFF. The CDR3 DNA follows: TGTGCCAGCTCATTAGCGGGAGTGGTGTACAATGAGCAGTTCTTC.

This chain links TRBV14 with TRBJ1-1, with D maybe TRBD1 (5 bases). Germline loops: CDR1 SGHDN, CDR2 FVKESK. V lost 8 bases and J lost 0, with 10 bases in between. The CDR3 is made up of 13 amino acids. The CDR3 DNA sequence: TGTGCCAGCGGACGACAGTTGAACACTGAAGCTTTCTTT. As protein: CASGRQLNTEAFF.

V gene TRBV7-9 combines with J gene TRBJ1-1, with D hard to call. This CDR3 contains 14 residues. The germline gives CDR1 SEHNR, CDR2 FQNEAQ (reference sequence). V was cut by 3 bases and J by 3 bases, with 11 bases left in between. The CDR3 DNA reads as TGTGCCAGCAGCTTTTACACGGTGGACACTGAAGCTTTCTTT. Amino acids: CASSFYTVDTEAFF.